This T cell receptor (beta chain) was captured in a study of response to subunit inactivated influenza vaccine. Study-wide results and caveats: Each seasonal flu vaccination may recruit only limited new T cells, authors suggested.

About this clonotype: What it recognizes is unknown.

MiXCR, run by TCRdb on the RT-PCR reads, gives a single entry per CDR3 protein. This table has roughly 710,000 distinct CDR3 sequences, 14% appearing once. This CDR3 has 13 amino acids. With 11 bases clipped from V and 0 bases from J, the junction kept 5 bases outside the gene matches. Germline CDR1 is SGHAT and CDR2 is FQNNGV. The gene calls are TRBV11-2 and TRBJ1-1; 8 positions match TRBD1. The clonotype was recovered from a man aged 50 or older who received an inactivated influenza vaccine. Here the sequenced sample was PBMCs from blood, taken around 14 days before vaccination. This CDR3 is CAVATGVNTEAFF. In DNA, the CDR3 is TGTGCCGTTGCGACAGGGGTGAACACTGAAGCTTTCTTT.